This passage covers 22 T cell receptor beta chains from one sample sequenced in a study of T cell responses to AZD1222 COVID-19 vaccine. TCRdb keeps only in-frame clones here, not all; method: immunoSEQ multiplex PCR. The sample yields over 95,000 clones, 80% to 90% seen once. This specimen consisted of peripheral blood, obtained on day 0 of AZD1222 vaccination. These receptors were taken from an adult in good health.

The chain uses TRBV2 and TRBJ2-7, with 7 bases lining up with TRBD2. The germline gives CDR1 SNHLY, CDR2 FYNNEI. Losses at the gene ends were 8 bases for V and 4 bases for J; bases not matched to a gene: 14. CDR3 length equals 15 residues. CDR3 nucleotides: TGTGCCAGCGGAACCCCCGGGACTATGAAATACGAGCAGTACTTC. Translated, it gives CASGTPGTMKYEQYF.

The CDR3 region has the DNA TGTGCCAGCAGTGAAGCGCGGGGGACCGAGACAGGCCCCCAGCCCCAGCATTTT. Translating gives CASSEARGTETGPQPQHF. V is TRBV6-1 and J is TRBJ1-5, with D tentatively TRBD1 (6 bases). V lost 0 bases to trimming and J lost 7 bases, with 22 bases between them. The CDR3 spans 18 residues. The germline V gene encodes CDR1 MNHNS and CDR2 SASEGT.

Here the CDR3 reads CASSLLCIAIQLYGSYEQYF. CDR3 nucleotide sequence: TGTGCCAGCAGTTTATTATGTATAGCGATCCAACTTTACGGCTCCTACGAGCAGTACTTC. The chain is built from TRBV28 and TRBJ2-7; a possible D gene is TRBD2 (5 bases). The ends were cut back, 1 base at V and 0 bases at J, with 25 bases in the middle. Germline assignment: CDR1 MDHEN and CDR2 SYDVKM. The CDR3 consists of 20 residues.

DNA for the CDR3: TGTGCCAGCAGTTACTCGCGCTCTAGCGGGAACTACGAGCAGTACTTC. Its translation: CASSYSRSSGNYEQYF. The genes are TRBV6-2 or TRBV6-3 and TRBJ2-7, with 9 bases fitting TRBD2. Germline V gene data show CDR1 as MNHEY and CDR2 as SVGEGT. The CDR3 loop spans 16 amino acids. The V gene end was trimmed by 0 bases and the J gene end by 3 bases; junction bases not matched to a gene: 6.

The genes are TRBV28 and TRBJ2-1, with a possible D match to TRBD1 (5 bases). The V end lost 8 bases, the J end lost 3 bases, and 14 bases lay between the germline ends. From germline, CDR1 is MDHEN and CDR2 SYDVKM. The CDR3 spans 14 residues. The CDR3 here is CASSQVELYNEQFF. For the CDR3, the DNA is TGTGCCAGCTCACAGGTAGAACTCTACAATGAGCAGTTCTTC.

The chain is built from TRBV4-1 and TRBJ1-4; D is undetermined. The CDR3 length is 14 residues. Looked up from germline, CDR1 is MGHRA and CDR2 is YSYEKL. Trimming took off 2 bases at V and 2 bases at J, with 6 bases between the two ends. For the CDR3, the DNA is TGCGCCAGCAGCCAACCGGAGACTAATGAAAAACTGTTTTTT. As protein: CASSQPETNEKLFF.

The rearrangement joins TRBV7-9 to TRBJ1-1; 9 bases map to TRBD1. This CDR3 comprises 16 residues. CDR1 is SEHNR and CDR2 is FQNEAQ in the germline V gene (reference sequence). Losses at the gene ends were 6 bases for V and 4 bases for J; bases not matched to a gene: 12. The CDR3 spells CASRIFVGTGRTEAFF. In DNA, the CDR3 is TGTGCCAGCAGGATTTTCGTAGGGACAGGGCGCACTGAAGCTTTCTTT. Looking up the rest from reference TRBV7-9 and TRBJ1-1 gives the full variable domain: DTGVSQNPRHKITKRGQNVTFRCDPISEHNRLYWYRQTLGQGPEFLTYFQNEAQLEKSRLLSDRFSAERPKGSFSTLEIQRTEQGDSAMYLCASRIFVGTGRTEAFFGQGTRLTVV.

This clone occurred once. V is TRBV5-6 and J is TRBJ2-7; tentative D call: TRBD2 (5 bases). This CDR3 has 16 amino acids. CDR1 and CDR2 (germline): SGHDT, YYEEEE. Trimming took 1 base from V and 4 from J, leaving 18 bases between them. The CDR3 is CASSLSGEKAKYEQYF. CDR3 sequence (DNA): TGTGCCAGCAGCTTGTCCGGGGAGAAGGCGAAGTACGAGCAGTACTTC.

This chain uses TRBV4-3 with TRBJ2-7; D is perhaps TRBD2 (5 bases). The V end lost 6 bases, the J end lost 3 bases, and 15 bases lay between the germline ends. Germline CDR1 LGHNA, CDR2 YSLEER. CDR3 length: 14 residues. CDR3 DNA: TGCGCCAGCAGTCGGGCTACTACTAGCTACGAGCAGTACTTC. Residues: CASSRATTSYEQYF.

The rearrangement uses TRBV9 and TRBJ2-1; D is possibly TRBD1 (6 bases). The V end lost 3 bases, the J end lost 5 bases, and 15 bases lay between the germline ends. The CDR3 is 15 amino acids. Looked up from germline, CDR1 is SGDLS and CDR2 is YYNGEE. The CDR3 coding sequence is TGTGCCAGCAGCGCTACAGGGTTCCAACACAATGAGCAGTTCTTC. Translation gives CASSATGFQHNEQFF.

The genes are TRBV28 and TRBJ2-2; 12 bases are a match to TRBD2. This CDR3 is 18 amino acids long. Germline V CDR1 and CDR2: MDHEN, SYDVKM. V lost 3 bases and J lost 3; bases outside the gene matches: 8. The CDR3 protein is CASSLSITSGRHTGELFF. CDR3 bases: TGTGCCAGCAGTTTGTCGATTACTAGCGGGAGGCACACCGGGGAGCTGTTTTTT.

DNA for the CDR3: TGTGCCTGGAGTTCAAGCTACGAGCAGTACTTC. Protein: CAWSSSYEQYF. This rearrangement joins TRBV30 to TRBJ2-7; D gene ambiguous. This CDR3 contains 11 residues. The germline gives CDR1 GTSNPN, CDR2 SVGIG (reference sequence). The V end was cut by 2 bases, the J end by 3 bases, with 5 bases between.

The CDR3, as DNA: TGTGCCAGCAGCAAAGAACTGGACAGGCATACGAGCAATCAGCCCCAGCATTTT. Its translation is CASSKELDRHTSNQPQHF. The gene calls are TRBV21-1 and TRBJ1-5; TRBD1 reflects the table's D call only, with no check against the DNA. TRBV21-1 is annotated as a pseudogene. The CDR3 runs to 18 residues.

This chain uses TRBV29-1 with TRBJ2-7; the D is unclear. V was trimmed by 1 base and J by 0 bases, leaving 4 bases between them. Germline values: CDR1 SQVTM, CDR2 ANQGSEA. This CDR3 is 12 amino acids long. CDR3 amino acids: CSVEGSSYEQYF. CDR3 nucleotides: TGCAGCGTTGAAGGGAGCTCCTACGAGCAGTACTTC.

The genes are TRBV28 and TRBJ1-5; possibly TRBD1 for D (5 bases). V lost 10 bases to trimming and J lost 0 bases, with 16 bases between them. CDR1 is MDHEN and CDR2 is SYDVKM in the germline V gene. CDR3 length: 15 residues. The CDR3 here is CATQGATYSNQPQHF. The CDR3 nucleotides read TGTGCCACTCAGGGAGCAACTTATAGCAATCAGCCCCAGCATTTT.

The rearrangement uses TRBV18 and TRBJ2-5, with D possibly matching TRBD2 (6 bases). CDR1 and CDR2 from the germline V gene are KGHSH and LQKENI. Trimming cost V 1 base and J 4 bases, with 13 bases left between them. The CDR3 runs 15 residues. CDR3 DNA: TGTGCCAGCTCACCACGGAGGGGAGAGATAGAGACCCAGTACTTC. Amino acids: CASSPRRGEIETQYF.

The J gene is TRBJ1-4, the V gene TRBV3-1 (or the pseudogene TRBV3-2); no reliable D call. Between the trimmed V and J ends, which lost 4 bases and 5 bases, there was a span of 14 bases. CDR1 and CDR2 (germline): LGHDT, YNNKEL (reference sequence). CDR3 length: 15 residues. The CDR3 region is CASSPRSRLNEKLFF. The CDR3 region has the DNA TGTGCCAGCAGCCCTAGATCACGGCTAAATGAAAAACTGTTTTTT.

CDR3 in amino acids: CAGQTDPAREQYF. CDR3 sequence (DNA): TGTGCCGGACAGACAGACCCCGCCCGAGAGCAGTACTTC. The chain joins TRBV6-6 to TRBJ2-7, with D tentatively TRBD1 (6 bases). The CDR3 is made up of 13 amino acids. From germline, CDR1 is MNHNY and CDR2 SVGAGI (reference sequence). The V gene lost 11 bases and the J gene lost 7 bases, with 21 bases spanning the gap.

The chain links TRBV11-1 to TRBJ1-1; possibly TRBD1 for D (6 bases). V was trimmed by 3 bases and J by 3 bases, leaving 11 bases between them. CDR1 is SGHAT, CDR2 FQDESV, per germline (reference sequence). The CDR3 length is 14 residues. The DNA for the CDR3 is TGTGCCAGCAGCTTGACAGGCGGGGACACTGAAGCTTTCTTT. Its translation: CASSLTGGDTEAFF.

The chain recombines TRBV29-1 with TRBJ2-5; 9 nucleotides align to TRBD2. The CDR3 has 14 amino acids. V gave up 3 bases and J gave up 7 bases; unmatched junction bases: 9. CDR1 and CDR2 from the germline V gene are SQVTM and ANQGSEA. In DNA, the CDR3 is TGCAGCGTTGATTTTCTAGCGGGAATAGGGACCCAGTACTTC. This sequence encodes CSVDFLAGIGTQYF.

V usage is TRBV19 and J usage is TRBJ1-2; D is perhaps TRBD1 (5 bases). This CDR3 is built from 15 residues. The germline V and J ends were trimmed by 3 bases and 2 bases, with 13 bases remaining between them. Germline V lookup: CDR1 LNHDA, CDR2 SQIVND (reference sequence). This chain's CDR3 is CASSIPGRRNYGYTF. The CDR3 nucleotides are TGTGCCAGTAGTATTCCGGGACGGCGAAACTATGGCTACACCTTC.

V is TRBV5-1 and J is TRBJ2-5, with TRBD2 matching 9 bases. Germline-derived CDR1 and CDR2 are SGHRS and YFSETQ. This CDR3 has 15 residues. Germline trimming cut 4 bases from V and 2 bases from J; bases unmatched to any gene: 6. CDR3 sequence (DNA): TGCGCCAGCAGCCGGCGGCTAGCGGGGCAAGAGACCCAGTACTTC. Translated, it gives CASSRRLAGQETQYF.